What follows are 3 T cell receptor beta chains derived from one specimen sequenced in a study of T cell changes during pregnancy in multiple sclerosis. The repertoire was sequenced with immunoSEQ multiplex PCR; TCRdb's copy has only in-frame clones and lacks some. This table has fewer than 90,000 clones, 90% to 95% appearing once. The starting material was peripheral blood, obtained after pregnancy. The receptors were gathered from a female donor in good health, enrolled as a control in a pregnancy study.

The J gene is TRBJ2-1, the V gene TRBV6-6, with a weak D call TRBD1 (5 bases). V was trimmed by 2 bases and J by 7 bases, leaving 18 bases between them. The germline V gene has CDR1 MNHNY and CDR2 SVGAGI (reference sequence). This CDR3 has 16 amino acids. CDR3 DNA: TGTGCCAGCAGTTACGGACAAGCACTTCGGATAAATGAGCAGTTCTTC. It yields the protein CASSYGQALRINEQFF.

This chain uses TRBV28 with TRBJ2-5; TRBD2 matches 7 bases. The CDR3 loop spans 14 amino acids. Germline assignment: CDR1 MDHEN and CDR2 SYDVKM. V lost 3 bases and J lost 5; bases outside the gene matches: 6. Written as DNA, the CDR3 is TGTGCCAGCAGTTTGGGAGGGGATTCGGAGACCCAGTACTTC. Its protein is CASSLGGDSETQYF. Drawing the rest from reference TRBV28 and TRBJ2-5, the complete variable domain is DVKVTQSSRYLVKRTGEKVFLECVQDMDHENMFWYRQDPGLGLRLIYFSYDVKMKEKGDIPEGYSVSREKKERFSLILESASTNQTSMYLCASSLGGDSETQYFGPGTRLLVL.

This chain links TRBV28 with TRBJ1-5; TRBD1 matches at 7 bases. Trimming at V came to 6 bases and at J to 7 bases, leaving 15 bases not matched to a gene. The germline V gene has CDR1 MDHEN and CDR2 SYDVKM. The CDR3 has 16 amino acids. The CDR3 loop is CASRRATGTWRQPQHF. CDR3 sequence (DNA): TGTGCCAGCAGGCGTGCGACAGGGACGTGGAGGCAGCCCCAGCATTTT.